This entry is about one TCR beta chain. Its specificity is unknown. This entry is derived from a study of blood T cells in healthy people across ages. A second PCR of about 7 to 12 cycles used a sample-barcoded 5' primer and a J-beta primer mix. Each cDNA was tagged by a template-switch adaptor containing 12 random nucleotides. The study obtained at least 2.5 million CDR3-containing paired-end reads from every sample. TCRdb re-called the 5' RACE reads through MiXCR, storing one row per CDR3 protein. In the table there are roughly 800,000 distinct CDR3 sequences, 58% of which are singletons. Staff drew around 10 milliliters of peripheral blood from each donor. Study-level findings and limits: Significant beta diversity loss was already apparent by age approximately 38, declining roughly linearly.

This receptor was taken from a young man in good health. The sample consisted of blood.

The CDR3 is CATLPGGSGQETQYF. The DNA for the CDR3 is TGTGCCACCCTCCCAGGGGGCTCCGGGCAAGAGACCCAGTACTTC. The chain links TRBV6-2 or TRBV6-3 to TRBJ2-5; 8 nucleotides align to TRBD1. Per germline, CDR1 MNHEY and CDR2 SVGEGT. V lost 10 bases to trimming and J lost 2 bases; unmatched junction nucleotides: 12. This CDR3 contains 15 residues.